These 2 T cell receptor beta chains were sequenced from one sample in a study of shared clonotypes between healthy human individuals. Assay: immunoSEQ multiplex PCR; the TCRdb copy retains only in-frame clones and omits some. The sample comprises 450,000 to 500,000 clones, about 80% of which are singletons, and approximately 12% rests with the top ten. Source material: PBMCs. The receptor set was obtained from a woman aged 40-49 years in good health. Some clones in this sample may be carry-over from other donors' samples.

The chain uses TRBV21-1 and TRBJ2-1. TRBV21-1 is designated a pseudogene. This CDR3 spans 14 amino acids. This CDR3 reads CASSKITPYNEQFF. The CDR3 region has the DNA TGTGCCAGCAGCAAAATCACCCCCTACAATGAGCAGTTCTTC.

This chain joins TRBV5-4 and TRBJ2-7; the match to TRBD1 covers 10 bases. With 0 bases clipped from V and 6 bases from J, the junction kept 6 bases outside the gene matches. Germline V gene data show CDR1 as SGHNT and CDR2 as YYREEE (reference sequence). This CDR3 is built from 15 residues. This CDR3 reads CASSLDLRDRGEQYF. CDR3 DNA: TGTGCCAGCAGCTTGGACCTCCGGGACAGGGGCGAGCAGTACTTC.